This T cell receptor beta chain was retrieved from a study of T cells in tuberculosis. Study observations and caveats: GEM motif frequencies gave around 70% accuracy; the GMM repertoire gave 85% to 90%.

J gave up 7 bases and V 3 bases, and 7 bases lay outside the gene matches. Germline values: CDR1 SGHRS, CDR2 YFSETQ. CDR3 length equals 14 residues. Sequencing used immunoSEQ multiplex PCR; TCRdb keeps in-frame clones, though not all of them. Among some 31,000 clones listed, 90% to 95% were seen once. Comment on this clone: The antigen is undetermined.

V gene TRBV5-1 combines with J gene TRBJ2-7; 10 bases map to TRBD1. The clonotype originates from a donor aged 10 to 29 with latent tuberculosis or without tuberculosis infection. Sequenced: PBMCs. The CDR3 nucleotides read TGCGCCAGCAGCTCCCGGACAGGGGGGAGAGAGCAGTACTTC. Translating gives CASSSRTGGREQYF. Full variable domain (remainder filled in from reference TRBV5-1 and TRBJ2-7): KAGVTQTPRYLIKTRGQQVTLSCSPISGHRSVSWYQQTPGQGLQFLFEYFSETQRNKGNFPGRFSGRQFSNSRSEMNVSTLELGDSALYLCASSSRTGGREQYFGPGTRLTVT.